This T cell receptor beta chain came from a study of Ad26.COV2.S vaccination and SARS-CoV-2 variants. Treatment meaning: around 19 received Ad26.COV2.S at low or high dose, single or two shots; a few received placebo; per-sample allocation not given. Collection of samples fell on day 63 after the first vaccine or placebo injection. TCRdb keeps only in-frame clones here, not all; method: immunoSEQ multiplex PCR. The table shows about 350,000 clones, with 80% to 90% occurring only once. The CDR3 totals 17 residues. Germline loops: CDR1 KGHDR, CDR2 SFDVKD. Trimming took off 1 base at V and 1 base at J, with 15 bases between the two ends.

The sequencing used peripheral blood, collected in a trial of Ad26.COV2.S vaccine versus placebo. V usage is TRBV24-1 and J usage is TRBJ2-5; either TRBD1 or TRBD2 may fit D (5 bases each). The sequence derives from a person aged 18-65 years who received the Ad26.COV2.S COVID-19 vaccine or a placebo. The CDR3 DNA reads TGTGCCACCAGTGATTTCGGGGCCCCGAATCTCCAAGAGACCCAGTACTTC. Protein: CATSDFGAPNLQETQYF.